The 8 T cell receptor beta chains given below trace back to one sample, sequenced in a study of lymphopenia after photon versus proton radiotherapy. Profiled with immunoSEQ multiplex PCR; TCRdb holds only in-frame clones, not every one. The sample lists about 29,000 clones, approximately 86% seen once, with around 50% in the top ten. The material sequenced was peripheral blood, taken from a patient treated with proton-based radiotherapy. The receptors shown here come from a woman aged 60-75 years with cholangiocarcinoma. Some clones in this sample may be carry-over from other donors' samples.

This chain uses TRBV19 with TRBJ2-1; a possible D gene is TRBD2 (5 bases). CDR3 size: 14 residues. Germline V gene sequence: CDR1 LNHDA, CDR2 SQIVND (reference sequence). V dropped 5 bases and J dropped 11 bases, with 19 bases sitting between them. CDR3 DNA sequence: TGTGCCAGTAGTCCGAGGACTCCGAATTCAAAGCAGTTCTTC. Its translation: CASSPRTPNSKQFF. Filled out from reference TRBV19 and TRBJ2-1, the complete variable domain reads DGGITQSPKYLFRKEGQNVTLSCEQNLNHDAMYWYRQDPGQGLRLIYYSQIVNDFQKGDIAEGYSVSREKKESFPLTVTSAQKNPTAFYLCASSPRTPNSKQFFGPGTRLTVL.

The V and J genes are TRBV5-4 and TRBJ1-2; D remains ambiguous. Germline V CDR1 and CDR2: SGHNT, YYREEE (reference sequence). The ends were cut back, 0 bases at V and 8 bases at J, with 8 bases in the middle. The CDR3 consists of 12 residues. CDR3 sequence: CASSLAVEGYTF. In DNA form, the CDR3 reads TGTGCCAGCAGCTTGGCCGTCGAGGGCTACACCTTC.

V usage is TRBV6-1 and J usage is TRBJ1-2; D is unresolved. Trimming stripped 4 bases from V and 5 bases from J, with 23 bases between. This CDR3 spans 17 amino acids. CDR1 and CDR2 from the germline V gene are MNHNS and SASEGT. The CDR3, as DNA: TGTGCCAGCAGTGCCCCGGCCGACGGATCCGCTATATATGGCTACACCTTC. It translates to CASSAPADGSAIYGYTF.

The chain links TRBV5-8 to TRBJ1-5; 9 bases are shared with TRBD1. The ends lost 4 bases at V and 2 bases at J; junction bases unmatched: 1. CDR1 SGHTS and CDR2 YDEGEE come from the germline V gene. The CDR3 is 14 residues long. CDR3 DNA sequence: TGTGCCAGCAGCCGGGACAGGGGCAATCAGCCCCAGCATTTT. Translation: CASSRDRGNQPQHF.

The chain carries TRBV5-1 and TRBJ2-2; D may be TRBD1 (6 bases). The CDR3 loop spans 14 amino acids. V was trimmed by 4 bases and J by 1 base, leaving 8 bases between them. Germline lookup yields CDR1 SGHRS and CDR2 YFSETQ. This chain's CDR3 is CASSGTRNTGELFF. In nucleotides, the CDR3 is TGCGCCAGCAGCGGGACAAGGAACACCGGGGAGCTGTTTTTT.

The genes are TRBV7-2 and TRBJ2-3; D is uncertain. Germline V gives CDR1 SGHTA, CDR2 FQGNSA. V lost 3 bases, J lost 3 bases, and 4 bases lay in between. The CDR3 spans 12 residues. CDR3 in amino acids: CASSLGTDTQYF. The CDR3 DNA reads as TGTGCCAGCAGCTTGGGTACAGATACGCAGTATTTT.

The chain couples TRBV10-3 to TRBJ2-7; D possibly matches TRBD1 or TRBD2 (5 bases each). The germline V gene has CDR1 ENHRY and CDR2 SYGVKD. Deletions cut 5 bases from V and 3 bases from J, with 14 bases between. The CDR3 runs 14 residues. CDR3 nucleotide sequence: TGTGCCATCAGTAGCCCCGGGACCAACTACGAGCAGTACTTC. This codes for CAISSPGTNYEQYF.

The genes are TRBV7-8 and TRBJ2-5; D remains ambiguous. The CDR3 runs to 14 residues. Trimming took off 3 bases at V and 0 bases at J, with 8 bases between the two ends. Germline V gives CDR1 SGHVS, CDR2 FQNEAQ. The CDR3 loop reads CASSFQNNQETQYF. The CDR3 coding sequence is TGTGCCAGCAGCTTCCAGAACAACCAAGAGACCCAGTACTTC.